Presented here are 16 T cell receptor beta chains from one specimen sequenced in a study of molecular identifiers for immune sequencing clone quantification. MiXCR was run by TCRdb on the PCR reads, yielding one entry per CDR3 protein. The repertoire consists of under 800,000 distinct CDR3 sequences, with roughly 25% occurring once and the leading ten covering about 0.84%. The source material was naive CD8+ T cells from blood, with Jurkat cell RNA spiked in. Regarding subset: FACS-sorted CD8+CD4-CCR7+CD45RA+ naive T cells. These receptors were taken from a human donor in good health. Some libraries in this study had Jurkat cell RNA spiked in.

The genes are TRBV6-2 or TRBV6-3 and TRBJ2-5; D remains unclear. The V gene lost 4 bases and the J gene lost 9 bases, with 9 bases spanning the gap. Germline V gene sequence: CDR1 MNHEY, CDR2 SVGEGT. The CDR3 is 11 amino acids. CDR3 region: CASSFGEPQYF. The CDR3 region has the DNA TGTGCCAGCAGTTTTGGCGAGCCCCAGTACTTC.

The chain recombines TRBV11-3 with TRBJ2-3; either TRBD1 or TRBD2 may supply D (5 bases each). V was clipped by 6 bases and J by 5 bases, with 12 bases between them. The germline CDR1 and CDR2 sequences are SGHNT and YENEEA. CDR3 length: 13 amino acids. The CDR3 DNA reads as TGTGCCAGCAGAAAAAGAGGGGAAGATACGCAGTATTTT. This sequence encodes CASRKRGEDTQYF.

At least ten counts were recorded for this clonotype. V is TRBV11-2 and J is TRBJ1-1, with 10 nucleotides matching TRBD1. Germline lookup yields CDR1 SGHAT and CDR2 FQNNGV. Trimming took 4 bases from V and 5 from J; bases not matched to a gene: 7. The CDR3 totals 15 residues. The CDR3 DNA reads TGTGCCAGCAGCTACCCAGGGACAGGGGTGACTGAAGCTTTCTTT. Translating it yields CASSYPGTGVTEAFF.

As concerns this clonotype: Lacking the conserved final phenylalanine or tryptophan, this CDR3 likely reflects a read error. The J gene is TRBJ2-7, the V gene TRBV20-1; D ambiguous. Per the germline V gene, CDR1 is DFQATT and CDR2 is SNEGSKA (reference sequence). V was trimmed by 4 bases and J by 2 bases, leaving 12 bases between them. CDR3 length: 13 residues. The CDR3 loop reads CSAKPPEAYEQYY. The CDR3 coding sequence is TGCAGTGCTAAACCACCCGAAGCCTACGAGCAGTACTAC.

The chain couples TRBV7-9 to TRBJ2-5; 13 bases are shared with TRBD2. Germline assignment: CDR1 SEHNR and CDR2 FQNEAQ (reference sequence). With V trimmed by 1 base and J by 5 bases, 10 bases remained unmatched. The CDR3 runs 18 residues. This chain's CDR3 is CASSLGAGTSGVLETQYF. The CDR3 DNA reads TGTGCCAGCAGCTTAGGGGCCGGGACTAGCGGGGTTTTGGAGACCCAGTACTTC. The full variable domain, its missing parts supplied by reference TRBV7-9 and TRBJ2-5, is DTGVSQNPRHKITKRGQNVTFRCDPISEHNRLYWYRQTLGQGPEFLTYFQNEAQLEKSRLLSDRFSAERPKGSFSTLEIQRTEQGDSAMYLCASSLGAGTSGVLETQYFGPGTRLLVL.

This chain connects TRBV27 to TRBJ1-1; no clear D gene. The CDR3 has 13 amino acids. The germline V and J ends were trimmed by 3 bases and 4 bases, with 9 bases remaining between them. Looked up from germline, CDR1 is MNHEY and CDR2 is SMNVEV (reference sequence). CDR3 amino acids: CASSLDWATEAFF. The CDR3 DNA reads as TGTGCCAGCAGTTTGGACTGGGCCACTGAAGCTTTCTTT.

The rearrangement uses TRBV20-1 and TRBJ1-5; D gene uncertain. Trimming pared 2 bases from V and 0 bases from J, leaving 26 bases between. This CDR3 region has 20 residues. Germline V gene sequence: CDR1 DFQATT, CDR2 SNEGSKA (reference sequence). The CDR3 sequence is CSARPDTRAGSEGSNQPQHF. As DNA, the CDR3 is TGCAGTGCTAGACCCGATACAAGGGCCGGAAGCGAGGGTAGCAATCAGCCCCAGCATTTT.

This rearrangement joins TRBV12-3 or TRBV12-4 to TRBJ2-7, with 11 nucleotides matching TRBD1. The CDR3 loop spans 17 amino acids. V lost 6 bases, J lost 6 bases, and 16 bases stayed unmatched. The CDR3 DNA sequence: TGTGCCAGCAGCCCAGGCTCTGGGACAGGGGGATTTGCCGAGCAGTACTTC. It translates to CASSPGSGTGGFAEQYF.

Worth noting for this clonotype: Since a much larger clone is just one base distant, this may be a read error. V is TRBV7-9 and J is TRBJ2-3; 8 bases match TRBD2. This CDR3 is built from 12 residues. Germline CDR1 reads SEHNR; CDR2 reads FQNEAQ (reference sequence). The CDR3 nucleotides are TGTGCAGCGGGAGCTGGCACAGATGCGCAGTATTTT. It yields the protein CAAGAGTDAQYF.

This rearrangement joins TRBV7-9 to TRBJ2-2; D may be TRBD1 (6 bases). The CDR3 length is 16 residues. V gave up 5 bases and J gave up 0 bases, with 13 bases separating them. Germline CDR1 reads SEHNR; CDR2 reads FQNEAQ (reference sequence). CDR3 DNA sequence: TGTGCCAGCAGCACCCCGGGACACGCGAACACCGGGGAGCTGTTTTTT. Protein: CASSTPGHANTGELFF.

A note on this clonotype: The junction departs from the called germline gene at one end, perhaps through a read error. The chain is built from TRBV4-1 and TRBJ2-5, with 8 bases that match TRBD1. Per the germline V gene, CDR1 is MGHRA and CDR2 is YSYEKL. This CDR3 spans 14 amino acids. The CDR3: CASSPGQDQQTQYF. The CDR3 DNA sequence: TGCGCCAGCAGCCCGGGACAGGACCAACAGACCCAGTACTTC.

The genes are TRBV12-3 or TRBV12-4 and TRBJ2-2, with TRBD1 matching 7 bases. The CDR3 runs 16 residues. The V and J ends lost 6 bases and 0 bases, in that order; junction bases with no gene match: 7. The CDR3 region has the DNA TGTGCCAGCAGAAGTACCAGGGGGTCGAACACCGGGGAGCTGTTTTTT. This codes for CASRSTRGSNTGELFF.

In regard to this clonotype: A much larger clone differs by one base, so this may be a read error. CDR3 bases: TGTGCCAGCAGTGAATTCGCGGGACTAGCGGGGAAAGAGACCCAGTACTTC. The encoded protein is CASSEFAGLAGKETQYF. This chain joins TRBV2 and TRBJ2-5, with TRBD2 matching over 13 bases. V lost 2 bases and J lost 3; bases outside the gene matches: 6. CDR1 and CDR2 (germline): SNHLY, FYNNEI. The CDR3 is made up of 17 amino acids. The whole variable domain, filled in from reference TRBV2 and TRBJ2-5, reads EPEVTQTPSHQVTQMGQEVILRCVPISNHLYFYWYRQILGQKVEFLVSFYNNEISEKSEIFDDQFSVERPDGSNFTLKIRSTKLEDSAMYFCASSEFAGLAGKETQYFGPGTRLLVL.

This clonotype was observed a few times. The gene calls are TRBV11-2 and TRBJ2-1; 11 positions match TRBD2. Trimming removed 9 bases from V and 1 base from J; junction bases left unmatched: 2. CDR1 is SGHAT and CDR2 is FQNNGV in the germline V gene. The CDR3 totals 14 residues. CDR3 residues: CASSGRGSYNEQFF. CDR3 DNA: TGTGCCAGTAGCGGGAGGGGGTCCTACAATGAGCAGTTCTTC.

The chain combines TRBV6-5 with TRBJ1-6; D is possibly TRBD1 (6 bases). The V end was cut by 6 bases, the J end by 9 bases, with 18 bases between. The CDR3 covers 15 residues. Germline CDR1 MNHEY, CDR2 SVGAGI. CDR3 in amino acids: CASSPGLGGGSPLHF. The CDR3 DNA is TGTGCCAGCAGCCCCGGGTTAGGGGGGGGTTCACCCCTCCACTTT.

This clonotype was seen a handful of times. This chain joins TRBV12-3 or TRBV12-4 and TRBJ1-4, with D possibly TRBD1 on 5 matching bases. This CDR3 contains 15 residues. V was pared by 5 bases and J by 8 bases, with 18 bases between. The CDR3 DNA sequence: TGTGCCAGCAGTCCAAAGGGGCAGGGTGCGGAAAAACTGTTTTTT. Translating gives CASSPKGQGAEKLFF.